Listed below are T cell receptor beta chains from one sample, sequenced in a study of OX40 agonist ivuxolimab in advanced cancers. Here immunoSEQ multiplex PCR was the method, and the copy in TCRdb shows in-frame clones only, minus some. The data contain 25,000 to 30,000 clones, 80% of them seen just once; the ten biggest clones take up around 10%. The sample consisted of CD4+ or CD8+ T cells sorted from blood, taken in a trial of the OX40 agonist ivuxolimab. The receptors stem from an adult with an advanced solid tumor such as melanoma, head and neck, liver or kidney cancer. CDR3s include the opening cysteine and the closing phenylalanine or tryptophan. A D gene is named only where the DNA matches it firmly. A clone size is listed for some rows: how often the clone was seen (once, few, many), or a class if it is expanded.

TRBV5-4	-	-	TRBJ2-2	CASSLSSATGELFF	TGTGCCAGCAGCTTGTCTTCAGCGACCGGGGAGCTGTTTTTT
TRBV27	-	-	TRBJ2-6	CASSLEGISGANVLTF	TGTGCCAGCAGTCTGGAGGGAATCTCTGGGGCCAACGTCCTGACTTTC
TRBV30	-	-	TRBJ2-7	CAWGEGYEQYF	TGTGCCTGGGGGGAAGGCTACGAGCAGTACTTC
TRBV19	-	TRBD1	TRBJ2-2	CASTQDRGRRTGELFF	TGTGCCAGTACCCAGGACAGGGGGCGACGGACCGGGGAGCTGTTTTTT
TRBV6-5	once	-	TRBJ2-1	CASSASGGGEFF	TGTGCCAGCAGTGCCTCGGGGGGCGGGGAGTTCTTC
TRBV2	-	-	TRBJ2-7	CASSYSSTISEQYF	TGTGCCAGCAGTTACTCGAGCACTATCTCGGAGCAGTACTTC
TRBV7-3	-	TRBD2	TRBJ2-1	CASSLREGPDEQFF	TGTGCCAGCAGCTTAAGGGAGGGTCCCGATGAGCAGTTCTTC
TRBV10-3	-	TRBD1	TRBJ1-1	CAISATGVNTEAFF	TGTGCCATCAGTGCTACAGGGGTGAACACTGAAGCTTTCTTT
TRBV10-2	-	-	TRBJ1-6	CASSEAVRVRNSPLHF	TGCGCCAGCAGTGAGGCAGTGAGGGTCCGTAATTCACCCCTCCACTTT
TRBV9	-	-	TRBJ1-1	CASSAGVNTEAFF	TGTGCCAGCAGCGCCGGGGTGAACACTGAAGCTTTCTTT
TRBV5-1	-	-	TRBJ1-1	CASSRIGAEAFF	TGCGCCAGCAGCAGAATTGGCGCTGAAGCTTTCTTT
TRBV9	-	-	TRBJ1-2	CASSAGHTYGYTF	TGTGCCAGCAGCGCGGGCCACACCTATGGCTACACCTTC
TRBV2	-	TRBD1	TRBJ2-7	CASSFGGQDEQYF	TGTGCCAGCAGTTTTGGGGGACAGGACGAGCAGTACTTC
TRBV4-1	-	TRBD1	TRBJ2-7	CASSPRDSTYEQYF	TGCGCCAGCAGCCCTAGGGACAGTACCTACGAGCAGTACTTC
TRBV27	once	TRBD1	TRBJ1-1	CASSPTALDRDTEAFF	TGTGCCAGCAGTCCCACGGCCCTGGACAGGGACACTGAAGCTTTCTTT
TRBV4-3	-	-	TRBJ2-7	CASSQQASSYEQYF	TGCGCCAGCAGCCAACAGGCAAGCTCCTACGAGCAGTACTTC
TRBV5-6	-	TRBD1	TRBJ2-7	CASSDGRWGQGHYEQYF	TGTGCCAGCAGCGACGGCCGGTGGGGACAGGGGCACTACGAGCAGTACTTC